These 12 T cell receptor beta chains came from one sample sequenced in a study of T cells in localized non-small cell lung cancer. Only in-frame clones appear in the TCRdb table, and some are missing; sequencing was by immunoSEQ multiplex PCR. The sample has about 21,000 clones, approximately 84% seen once; the top ten hold around 2.4%. The material was peripheral blood, obtained before any cancer treatment. These TCRs come from a man aged 40 to 70 with stage I lung adenocarcinoma.

The gene calls are TRBV2 and TRBJ2-7; a possible D gene is TRBD1 (6 bases). The CDR3 runs 15 residues. V was pared by 4 bases and J by 0 bases, with 13 bases between. Germline assignment: CDR1 SNHLY and CDR2 FYNNEI. CDR3 loop: CASSVSTGSSYEQYF. For the CDR3, the DNA is TGTGCCAGCAGTGTCTCGACAGGAAGCTCCTACGAGCAGTACTTC.

The chain carries TRBV30 and TRBJ2-6, with D unresolved. The CDR3 runs to 15 residues. Germline V gives CDR1 GTSNPN, CDR2 SVGIG (reference sequence). The V end was cut by 0 bases, the J end by 2 bases, with 8 bases between. CDR3 in amino acids: CAWSVGLAGANVLTF. The DNA of the CDR3 is TGTGCCTGGAGTGTTGGTCTTGCTGGGGCCAACGTCCTGACTTTC. Together with reference TRBV30 and TRBJ2-6, the CDR3 gives the full variable domain: SQTIHQWPATLVQPVGSPLSLECTVEGTSNPNLYWYRQAAGRGLQLLFYSVGIGQISSEVPQNLSASRPQDRQFILSSKKLLLSDSGFYLCAWSVGLAGANVLTFGAGSRLTVL.

This chain connects TRBV5-1 to TRBJ1-1; no clear D. There are 12 residues in the CDR3. CDR1 and CDR2 (germline): SGHRS, YFSETQ. V lost 6 bases and J lost 1, with 7 bases in between. In DNA form, the CDR3 reads TGCGCCAGCAACGAGCCGAACACTGAAGCTTTCTTT. Translating it yields CASNEPNTEAFF.

The chain carries TRBV19 and TRBJ2-1; D uncertain. The CDR3 runs 14 residues. The V end lost 6 bases, the J end lost 8 bases, and 17 bases lay between the germline ends. Germline lookup yields CDR1 LNHDA and CDR2 SQIVND (reference sequence). The CDR3 region is CASSRLGLDHEQFF. The CDR3 DNA follows: TGTGCCAGTAGCCGCCTGGGCCTCGACCATGAGCAGTTCTTC. The variable domain in full, completed from reference TRBV19 and TRBJ2-1, reads DGGITQSPKYLFRKEGQNVTLSCEQNLNHDAMYWYRQDPGQGLRLIYYSQIVNDFQKGDIAEGYSVSREKKESFPLTVTSAQKNPTAFYLCASSRLGLDHEQFFGPGTRLTVL.

As to this clone: The missing conserved phenylalanine or tryptophan at the end of this CDR3 makes a read error likely. J is TRBJ1-2 and V is TRBV29-1; D unclear. The CDR3 is made up of 13 amino acids. Trimming pared 5 bases from V and 3 bases from J, leaving 13 bases between. Looked up from germline, CDR1 is SQVTM and CDR2 is ANQGSEA. CDR3 in DNA: TGCAGCGTTTTTAACGTTGACGACTATGGCTACACCTTA. The encoded protein is CSVFNVDDYGYTL.

The sample holds one count of this clone. The J gene is TRBJ2-3, the V gene TRBV30, with 7 bases aligning to TRBD2. The CDR3 extends over 17 amino acids. Germline loops: CDR1 GTSNPN, CDR2 SVGIG (reference sequence). The trim removed 2 bases at V and 0 bases at J, leaving 11 bases unmatched. This CDR3 is CAWSFYSAGSSTDTQYF. The CDR3 nucleotides are TGTGCCTGGAGTTTTTATTCAGCGGGGTCTAGCACAGATACGCAGTATTTT.

The chain links TRBV30 to TRBJ1-2, with D perhaps matching TRBD1 (5 bases). The CDR3 extends over 15 amino acids. V lost 0 bases and J 3 bases, leaving 14 bases between the germline ends. Germline CDR1 GTSNPN, CDR2 SVGIG (reference sequence). The CDR3 reads CAWSVGRQGYYGYTF. Here the CDR3 DNA reads TGTGCCTGGAGTGTAGGCCGGCAGGGTTACTATGGCTACACCTTC.

This clone appeared a single time. V gene TRBV11-3 combines with J gene TRBJ2-2; no reliable D call. The CDR3 consists of 13 residues. The germline CDR1 and CDR2 sequences are SGHNT and YENEEA. V dropped 4 bases and J dropped 5 bases, with 8 bases sitting between them. CDR3 protein: CASSSQATGELFF. CDR3 nucleotide sequence: TGTGCCAGCAGCTCCCAAGCTACCGGGGAGCTGTTTTTT.

The CDR3 sequence is CASSSDSGLGNEQFF. CDR3 DNA sequence: TGTGCCAGCAGTAGTGACTCGGGGCTGGGGAATGAGCAGTTCTTC. The chain employs TRBV2 and TRBJ2-1; perhaps D is TRBD1 or TRBD2 (5 bases each). CDR3 length: 15 residues. Germline values: CDR1 SNHLY, CDR2 FYNNEI. The V end was cut by 5 bases, the J end by 7 bases, with 18 bases between.

The genes are TRBV11-2 and TRBJ1-6; D is unresolved. The length of the CDR3 is 14 residues. The V gene's germline CDR1 is SGHAT and CDR2 FQNNGV. V gave up 8 bases and J gave up 0 bases, with 8 bases separating them. CDR3 nucleotide sequence: TGTGCCAGCCGAGTGAGCTCCTATAATTCACCCCTCCACTTT. It encodes CASRVSSYNSPLHF. Looking up the rest from reference TRBV11-2 and TRBJ1-6 gives the full variable domain: EAGVAQSPRYKIIEKRQSVAFWCNPISGHATLYWYQQILGQGPKLLIQFQNNGVVDDSQLPKDRFSAERLKGVDSTLKIQPAKLEDSAVYLCASRVSSYNSPLHFGNGTRLTVT.

The V and J genes are TRBV5-1 and TRBJ1-2; 8 nucleotides align to TRBD1. This CDR3 is built from 14 residues. Germline values: CDR1 SGHRS, CDR2 YFSETQ. Trimming at V came to 4 bases and at J to 1 base, leaving 3 bases not matched to a gene. The CDR3 coding sequence is TGCGCCAGCAGCGTGGACAGGGATAACTATGGCTACACCTTC. Amino acid sequence: CASSVDRDNYGYTF.

The chain uses TRBV7-2 and TRBJ1-1; 7 bases align to TRBD1. The CDR3 runs to 14 residues. V dropped 1 base and J dropped 4; count of bases not matched to a gene: 3. The germline CDR1 and CDR2 sequences are SGHTA and FQGNSA. DNA for the CDR3: TGTGCCAGCAGCTTAGTCAGGGGGGTCACTGAAGCTTTCTTT. It codes for CASSLVRGVTEAFF. Full variable domain (rest looked up from reference TRBV7-2 and TRBJ1-1): GAGVSQSPSNKVTEKGKDVELRCDPISGHTALYWYRQSLGQGLEFLIYFQGNSAPDKSGLPSDRFSAERTGGSVSTLTIQRTQQEDSAVYLCASSLVRGVTEAFFGQGTRLTVV.